This T cell receptor beta chain was recorded in a study of T cell repertoires in cytomegalovirus infection. On the study more broadly: Signatures in public TCR beta sequences pointed to both CMV infection and matching HLA type.

Each CDR3 protein is one row after TCRdb ran MiXCR on the reads. This sample carries about half a million distinct CDR3 sequences, more than 40% of them seen once, and the ten largest clones take roughly two fifths. On this clonotype: The antigen remains undetermined.

This CDR3 is 14 amino acids long. V lost 3 bases and J lost 4, with 12 bases in between. Germline loops: CDR1 LNHDA, CDR2 SQIVND (reference sequence). Sequencing was performed on cultured PBMCs, taken from culture after CMV antigen stimulation. The sequence was obtained from a human donor in good health (CMV status not recorded). Some clones in this sample may be carry-over from other donors' samples. The chain joins TRBV19 to TRBJ1-1; unclear D gene. The CDR3 here is CASSMVVIGTEAFF. DNA for the CDR3: TGTGCCAGTAGTATGGTGGTGATCGGCACTGAAGCTTTCTTT.